The subject of this entry is one TCR beta chain. Its antigen is currently unknown. The germline gives CDR1 MNHEY, CDR2 SMNVEV (reference sequence). This CDR3 contains 14 residues. With 6 bases removed from V and 8 bases from J, the gap between germline ends came to 17 bases. Measured with immunoSEQ multiplex PCR; TCRdb has only the in-frame clones, and not every one. The sample records about 98,000 clones, more than 85% being singletons. This sample is part of a study of OX40 agonist ivuxolimab in advanced cancers. The study's findings and limits: Researchers did not determine the expanded peripheral T cells' antigen specificity.

The sequenced sample was CD4+ or CD8+ T cells sorted from blood, obtained in a trial of the OX40 agonist ivuxolimab. This TCR came from an adult with an advanced solid tumor such as melanoma, head and neck, liver or kidney cancer. The chain links TRBV27 to TRBJ2-1; a possible D gene is TRBD2 (7 bases). This CDR3 is CASSRGGDAHEQFF. Written as DNA, the CDR3 is TGTGCCAGCAGCCGAGGGGGGGATGCGCATGAGCAGTTCTTC.